A selection of T cell receptor beta chains follows, all from one sample in a study of OX40 agonist ivuxolimab in advanced cancers. Repertoires were generated with immunoSEQ multiplex PCR, while TCRdb's copy carries only in-frame clones and drops some. Of some 33,000 clones in the sample, less than 85% were seen once. This sample comprised CD4+ or CD8+ T cells sorted from blood, obtained in a trial of the OX40 agonist ivuxolimab. These TCRs come from an adult with an advanced solid tumor such as melanoma, head and neck, liver or kidney cancer. Both conserved end residues are part of each CDR3. D genes are given only for firm matches. The size of a clone is reported for some rows only, either as once, few or many, or as a class for expanded clones.

CDR3nt	CDR3aa	d_gene	abundance	j_gene	v_gene
TGTGCCAGCAGTTTAATCCGAGACGGCTATAGCACAGATACGCAGTATTTT	CASSLIRDGYSTDTQYF	.	.	TRBJ2-3	TRBV27
TGTGCCAGCAGCTTAGGACAGGACACAGATACGCAGTATTTT	CASSLGQDTDTQYF	TRBD1	.	TRBJ2-3	TRBV9
TGCGCCAGCAGCGCCCGGGCCCTAGACTACGAGCAGTACTTC	CASSARALDYEQYF	.	.	TRBJ2-7	TRBV4-1
TGTGCCATCAGTGACGGCAGGGCGGGCGAGCAGTACTTC	CAISDGRAGEQYF	.	.	TRBJ2-7	TRBV10-3
TGTGCCAGTAGTATGTCAGGAGCTGGTGAGCAGTTCTTC	CASSMSGAGEQFF	.	.	TRBJ2-1	TRBV19
TGTGCCAGTAGTATAGGCGGGGAGGTCGACGAGCAGTACTTC	CASSIGGEVDEQYF	.	.	TRBJ2-7	TRBV19
TGCGCCAGCAGTCTAGGGGTTGTGGCTGAAGCTTTCTTT	CASSLGVVAEAFF	.	.	TRBJ1-1	TRBV5-1
TGTGCCAGCAGCCGCCGGGACAGGGGGACCTACGAGCAGTACTTC	CASSRRDRGTYEQYF	TRBD1	once	TRBJ2-7	TRBV5-6
TGTGCCAGCAGCGCCCACGATCAGCGGAACACTGAAGCTTTCTTT	CASSAHDQRNTEAFF	.	many	TRBJ1-1	TRBV9
TGTGCCAGCAGCTGGGATACCTTGGGGTACGAGCAGTACTTC	CASSWDTLGYEQYF	.	.	TRBJ2-7	TRBV11-2
TGTGCCAGCAGTTCCGGGGTGGGAGGGAATCAGCCCCAGCATTTT	CASSSGVGGNQPQHF	.	once	TRBJ1-5	TRBV6-5
TGCGCCAGCAGCTTCTGGGGGACAGGCAAGAACACTGAAGCTTTCTTT	CASSFWGTGKNTEAFF	TRBD1	once	TRBJ1-1	TRBV5-1
TGCAGCGTTGAATTCTCACCTCATGAACCGTACGGCTACACCTTC	CSVEFSPHEPYGYTF	.	.	TRBJ1-2	TRBV29-1
TGTGCCAGCAGCTTGTATGGAGGGCTAAGCTATGGCTACACCTTC	CASSLYGGLSYGYTF	.	few	TRBJ1-2	TRBV5-5
TGTGCCAGCAGCTTAGAAGTCCCGGGACCCCCCTACGAGCAGTACTTC	CASSLEVPGPPYEQYF	.	.	TRBJ2-7	TRBV7-2
TGTGCCAGCAGCTTATGGCCCGACAGGGTAAATGGCTACACCTTC	CASSLWPDRVNGYTF	TRBD1	.	TRBJ1-2	TRBV11-2
TGTGCCAGCAGCTTTGGAAAGACAGGGGGTAATGAGCAGTTCTTC	CASSFGKTGGNEQFF	TRBD1	.	TRBJ2-1	TRBV7-9
TGTGCCAGCGGCCTGACAGGCTTGGAGCAGTTCTTC	CASGLTGLEQFF	.	.	TRBJ2-1	TRBV7-9
TGTGCCAGCAGCAAGGACGTACTATACGAGCAGTACTTC	CASSKDVLYEQYF	.	.	TRBJ2-7	TRBV11-2
TGTGCCAGCAGTGAAGGGACAGCCCGTCTCCTTCAAGCTTTCTTT	CASSEGTARLLQAFF	.	.	TRBJ1-1	TRBV6-1
TGTGCCAGCAGTTTCAGGGGCGCGGGTACTGAAGCTTTCTTT	CASSFRGAGTEAFF	.	once	TRBJ1-1	TRBV6-5
TGTGCCAGCAGTCCGACAGGGGACCACGAGACCCAGTACTTC	CASSPTGDHETQYF	TRBD1	once	TRBJ2-5	TRBV28
TGTGCCAGCAGCCCTCAGACAGGGGTAATTGAAAAACTGTTTTTT	CASSPQTGVIEKLFF	TRBD1	.	TRBJ1-4	TRBV9
TGTGCCAGCAGCTTGGGACAGGGGGTACGATATAATGAGCAGTTCTTC	CASSLGQGVRYNEQFF	TRBD1	.	TRBJ2-1	TRBV5-5
TGTGCCAGCAGTGATGGCAGCAATGAGCAGTTCTTC	CASSDGSNEQFF	.	.	TRBJ2-1	TRBV2
TGCGCCAGCAGCCAGGGGACTAGCGGATTTTTGGCAGATACGCAGTATTTT	CASSQGTSGFLADTQYF	TRBD2	.	TRBJ2-3	TRBV4-3
TGTGCCAGCAGTTGGACAGGATGGGATACGCAGTATTTT	CASSWTGWDTQYF	TRBD1	.	TRBJ2-3	TRBV27
TGTGCCAGCAGTCAGGACTGGCCGGACACCGGGGAGCTGTTTTTT	CASSQDWPDTGELFF	.	.	TRBJ2-2	TRBV14
TGTGCCAGCAGTTCCCCCGCGGGGCTAGCCAAAAACATTCAGTACTTC	CASSSPAGLAKNIQYF	.	.	TRBJ2-4	TRBV6-6
TGCGCCAGCAGCCAGGAACACAGGGGGCTCTCATCCTACGAGCAGTACTTC	CASSQEHRGLSSYEQYF	TRBD1	few	TRBJ2-7	TRBV4-1
TGCGCCAGCAGCCAAGATACACAAAGCTATGGCTACACCTTC	CASSQDTQSYGYTF	.	.	TRBJ1-2	TRBV4-3
TGTGCCAGCAGCGCGGCCCGCGGGTTCACCTACGAGCAGTACTTC	CASSAARGFTYEQYF	.	.	TRBJ2-7	TRBV7-9
TGTGCCACCAGCAGACCAGTACCCGATACGCAGTATTTT	CATSRPVPDTQYF	.	few	TRBJ2-3	TRBV15
TGTGCCAGCAGTTTTGGGTACAATGAGCAGTTCTTC	CASSFGYNEQFF	.	.	TRBJ2-1	TRBV6-6
TGTGCCAGCAGTTACTCCGGGACAGGGGGCTACGAGCAGTACTTC	CASSYSGTGGYEQYF	TRBD1	.	TRBJ2-7	TRBV7-9
TGTGCCAGCAGCGTAGGCGGGGGGAGCACAGATACGCAGTATTTT	CASSVGGGSTDTQYF	TRBD2	.	TRBJ2-3	TRBV9
TGTGCCAGCAGAGTAGCGGGGGGAAACTCCTACGAGCAGTACTTC	CASRVAGGNSYEQYF	TRBD2	.	TRBJ2-7	TRBV7-6
TGTGCCAGCCGAACGACAGGGATGGGGGCAGGGGGCACAGATACGCAGTATTTT	CASRTTGMGAGGTDTQYF	TRBD1	.	TRBJ2-3	TRBV5-6
TGTGCCAGCACCCCCGTGGATGAGCGGGCTTTCTTT	CASTPVDERAFF	.	.	TRBJ1-1	TRBV7-6
TGTGCCATCAGCGACAGGGGGGCCGGGGAGCTGTTTTTT	CAISDRGAGELFF	TRBD1	.	TRBJ2-2	TRBV10-3
TGTGCCAGCAGCCCCCCCCCAGGTAGTAATGAGCAGTTCTTC	CASSPPPGSNEQFF	.	.	TRBJ2-1	TRBV9
TGCGCCAGCAGCTTGGCCCGGCTAGCGACAGATACGCAGTATTTT	CASSLARLATDTQYF	.	once	TRBJ2-3	TRBV5-1
TGCGCCAGCAGATCGGCAGAGACCCAGTACTTC	CASRSAETQYF	.	once	TRBJ2-5	TRBV5-1
TGTGCCAGCAGCTTAGGGGGGGGCAGGTTTTCCTACAATGAGCAGTTCTTC	CASSLGGGRFSYNEQFF	.	.	TRBJ2-1	TRBV7-6
TGTGCCAGCAGCGTAGGGCGGGGTGTTGGGAATGAGCAGTTCTTC	CASSVGRGVGNEQFF	.	.	TRBJ2-1	TRBV9
TGTGCCAGCAGTGAACTTATCTGGCAGGAGATTGGAAACACCATATATTTT	CASSELIWQEIGNTIYF	.	.	TRBJ1-3	TRBV2
TGTGCCAGCAGCCTGCGGGGGCCCTACGAGCAGTACTTC	CASSLRGPYEQYF	.	.	TRBJ2-7	TRBV6-6
TGCAGCGGGGGGGCGAGCGGGAGTATGGAGACCCAGTACTTC	CSGGASGSMETQYF	TRBD2	.	TRBJ2-5	TRBV29-1
TGTGCCAGCAGCGACCCCCTCAGCGGCCAAGAGACCCAGTACTTC	CASSDPLSGQETQYF	.	.	TRBJ2-5	TRBV9
TGTGCCAGCAGTTACACTAGCGGGATGGGTGAGCAGTTCTTC	CASSYTSGMGEQFF	TRBD2	.	TRBJ2-1	TRBV6-5